This T cell receptor (beta chain) came from a study of cytomegalovirus exposure and HLA in healthy donors. Regarding this clone: Its matching antigen is unknown.

The repertoire was sequenced with immunoSEQ multiplex PCR; TCRdb's copy has only in-frame clones and lacks some. The repertoire includes approximately 180,000 clones, approximately 86% of them detected once, and 2% to 3% sits in the top ten. Overall study findings and caveats: The study listed around 150 cytomegalovirus-associated TCR beta chains. Most TCRs appeared rarely, but some public TCRs recurred in many donors. The classifier was said to identify cytomegalovirus status with high specificity and sensitivity.

Trimming took 5 bases from V and 2 from J, leaving 9 bases between them. Germline V gene sequence: CDR1 SGHNT, CDR2 YENEEA. This CDR3 has 13 residues. The clonotype was recovered from a young man in good health and CMV-seropositive. The sequenced sample consisted of PBMCs. J is TRBJ1-1 and V is TRBV11-3, with D unresolved. The CDR3 nucleotides are TGTGCCAGCAGCCTGAGTGTCAACACTGAAGCTTTCTTT. This encodes CASSLSVNTEAFF.